One T cell receptor beta chain is described in this entry. Its specificity is unknown. The data were taken from a study of T-cell memory formation after mild COVID-19. Study-wide background: TCR clustering was largely donor specific.

Findings and limits, study-wide: Those CD4+ clones that contracted were mainly in CM and EM (CD8+ ones in EMRA).

Per germline, CDR1 KGHSH and CDR2 LQKENI. The CDR3 covers 16 residues. The germline V and J ends were trimmed by 0 bases and 0 bases, with 8 bases remaining between them. Constant-segment primers and 5'RACE yielded cDNA libraries for TCR alpha and TCR beta, each carrying sample barcodes and UMIs. A single record per CDR3 protein comes from TCRdb applying MiXCR to the 5' RACE reads. The sample carries approximately 410,000 distinct CDR3 sequences, 23% recorded once. The TCR was taken from an adult woman who had mild COVID-19 (a few samples of this study predate the infection). Cell type and time point are not known. The sample comprised PBMCs or a T cell subset sorted from them (not recorded which). The chain links TRBV18 to TRBJ2-2, with D possibly matching TRBD1 (5 bases). The CDR3 DNA reads TGTGCCAGCTCACCACCGGTAGGGGCGAACACCGGGGAGCTGTTTTTT. Translation: CASSPPVGANTGELFF.